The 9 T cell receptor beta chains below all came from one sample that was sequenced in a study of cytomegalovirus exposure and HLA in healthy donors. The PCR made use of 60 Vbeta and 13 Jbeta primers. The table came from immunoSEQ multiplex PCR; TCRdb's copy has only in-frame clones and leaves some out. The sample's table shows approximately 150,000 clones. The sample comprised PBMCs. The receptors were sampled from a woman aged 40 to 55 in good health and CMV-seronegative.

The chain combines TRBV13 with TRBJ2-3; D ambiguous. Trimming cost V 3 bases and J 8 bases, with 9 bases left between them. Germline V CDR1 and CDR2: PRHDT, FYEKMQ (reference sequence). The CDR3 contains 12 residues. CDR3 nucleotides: TGTGCCAGCAGCTTCGGAGTTTCTACGCAGTATTTT. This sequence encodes CASSFGVSTQYF. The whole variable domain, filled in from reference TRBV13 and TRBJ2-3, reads AAGVIQSPRHLIKEKRETATLKCYPIPRHDTVYWYQQGPGQDPQFLISFYEKMQSDKGSIPDRFSAQQFSDYHSELNMSSLELGDSALYFCASSFGVSTQYFGPGTRLTVL.

The CDR3 DNA is TGTGCCAGCAGTTTAACCGGGACAGGGGACGAGCAGTACTTC. Amino acids: CASSLTGTGDEQYF. This chain uses TRBV28 with TRBJ2-7, with 10 bases identical to TRBD1. This CDR3 has 14 amino acids. V dropped 2 bases and J dropped 5; count of bases not matched to a gene: 3. Germline-derived CDR1 and CDR2 are MDHEN and SYDVKM.

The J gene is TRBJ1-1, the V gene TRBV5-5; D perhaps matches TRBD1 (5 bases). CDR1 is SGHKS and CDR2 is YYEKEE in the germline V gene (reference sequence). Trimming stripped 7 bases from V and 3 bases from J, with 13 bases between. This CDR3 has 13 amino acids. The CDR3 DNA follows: TGTGCCAGCTCGGAGGGGCCGGACACTGAAGCTTTCTTT. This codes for CASSEGPDTEAFF.

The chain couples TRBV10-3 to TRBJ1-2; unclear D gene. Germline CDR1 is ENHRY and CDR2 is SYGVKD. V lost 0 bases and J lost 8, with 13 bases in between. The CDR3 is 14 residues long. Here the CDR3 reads CAISESPSERGYTF. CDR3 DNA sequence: TGTGCCATCAGTGAGTCCCCCTCCGAGAGGGGCTACACCTTC.

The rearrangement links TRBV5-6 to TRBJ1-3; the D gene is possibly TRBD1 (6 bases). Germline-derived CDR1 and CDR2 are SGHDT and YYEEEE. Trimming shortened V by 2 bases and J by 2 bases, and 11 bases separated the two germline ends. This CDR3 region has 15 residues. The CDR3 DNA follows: TGTGCCAGCAGCTTAAGCCCAGGGGCTGGAAACACCATATATTTT. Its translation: CASSLSPGAGNTIYF.

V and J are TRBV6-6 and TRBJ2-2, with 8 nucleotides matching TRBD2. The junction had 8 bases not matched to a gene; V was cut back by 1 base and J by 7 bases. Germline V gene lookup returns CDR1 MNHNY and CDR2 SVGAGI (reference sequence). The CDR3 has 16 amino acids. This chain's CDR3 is CASSYFSTSGDGELFF. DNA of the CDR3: TGTGCCAGCAGTTACTTCTCCACTAGCGGTGACGGGGAGCTGTTTTTT.

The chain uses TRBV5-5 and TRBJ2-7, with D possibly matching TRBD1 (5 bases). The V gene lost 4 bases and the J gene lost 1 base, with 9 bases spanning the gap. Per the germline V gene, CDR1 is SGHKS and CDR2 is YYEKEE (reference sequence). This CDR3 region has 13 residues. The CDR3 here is CASSLRQSYEQYF. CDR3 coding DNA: TGTGCCAGCAGCCTCAGACAGTCCTACGAGCAGTACTTC.

CDR3 DNA: TGTGCCAGCAGTTGGACAGGGGATTTTGCAGATACGCAGTATTTT. Protein product: CASSWTGDFADTQYF. V is TRBV28 and J is TRBJ2-3, with 9 bases lining up with TRBD1. This CDR3 has 15 amino acids. Per the germline V gene, CDR1 is MDHEN and CDR2 is SYDVKM. The junction had 6 bases not matched to a gene; V was cut back by 4 bases and J by 4 bases.

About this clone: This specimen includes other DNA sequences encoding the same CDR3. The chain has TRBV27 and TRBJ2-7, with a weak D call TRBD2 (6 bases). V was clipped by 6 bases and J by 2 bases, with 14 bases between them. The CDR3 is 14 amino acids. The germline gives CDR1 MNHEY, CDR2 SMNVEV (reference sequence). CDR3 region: CASSPGTAPYEQYF. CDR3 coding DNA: TGTGCCAGCAGCCCCGGGACTGCCCCCTACGAGCAGTACTTC.